The 13 T cell receptor beta chains reported below all come from one sample, sequenced in a study of Ad26.COV2.S vaccination and SARS-CoV-2 variants. Treatment indicated: over 15 received Ad26.COV2.S at low or high dose, single or two shots; roughly 5 received placebo; per-sample allocation not given. Vaccine and placebo recipients were sampled on day 63 after the first injection. TCRdb keeps only in-frame clones here, not all; method: immunoSEQ multiplex PCR. The sample has 400,000 to 450,000 clones; about 93% are singletons. The sequencing here drew on peripheral blood, taken in a trial of Ad26.COV2.S vaccine versus placebo. Receptors originate from a person aged 18-60 years who received the Ad26.COV2.S COVID-19 vaccine or a placebo.

The table lists this clone with a few counts. The chain uses TRBV5-5 and TRBJ2-3; 10 bases align to TRBD2. Germline CDR1 SGHKS, CDR2 YYEKEE (reference sequence). The CDR3 has 16 residues. V lost 2 bases and J lost 4; bases outside the gene matches: 7. This CDR3 reads CASSLRSGRKADTQYF. The CDR3 DNA is TGTGCCAGCAGCTTACGTAGCGGGAGGAAAGCAGATACGCAGTATTTT.

This clone was found a few times. This chain joins TRBV19 and TRBJ2-2, with 7 bases identical to TRBD1. The CDR3 is 17 residues long. V lost 4 bases and J lost 0; bases outside the gene matches: 8. Germline V gene sequence: CDR1 LNHDA, CDR2 SQIVND (reference sequence). This CDR3 reads CASSTLTGTANTGELFF. The CDR3 DNA is TGTGCCAGTAGTACCCTTACCGGGACAGCGAACACCGGGGAGCTGTTTTTT.

The DNA of the CDR3 is TGTGCCAGCAGCCTATCAGGGAAATCAAACTATGGCTACACCTTC. Its protein product is CASSLSGKSNYGYTF. This chain links TRBV3-1 (or the pseudogene TRBV3-2) with TRBJ1-2, with TRBD1 as a possible D gene (5 bases). Germline CDR1 is LGHDT and CDR2 is YNNKEL (reference sequence). The CDR3 runs 15 residues. The V and J ends lost 4 bases and 2 bases respectively, with 14 bases between them.

This rearrangement joins TRBV7-9 to TRBJ2-1; possibly TRBD2 for D (5 bases). Trimming shortened V by 5 bases and J by 3 bases, and 14 bases separated the two germline ends. The V gene's germline CDR1 is SEHNR and CDR2 FQNEAQ (reference sequence). The CDR3 consists of 15 residues. The CDR3 nucleotides read TGTGCCAGCAGCAACCGGGATCCCATCTACAATGAGCAGTTCTTC. Amino acids: CASSNRDPIYNEQFF.

The chain joins TRBV19 to TRBJ2-1; 9 bases line up with TRBD2. CDR3 length equals 17 residues. CDR1 LNHDA and CDR2 SQIVND come from the germline V gene (reference sequence). The V segment lost 4 bases and the J segment 4 bases; nucleotides outside the gene matches: 11. The CDR3 protein is CASSTVLAGELYNEQFF. The CDR3 coding sequence is TGTGCCAGTAGTACTGTACTAGCGGGTGAGCTATACAATGAGCAGTTCTTC.

This chain joins TRBV27 and TRBJ1-5; D is perhaps TRBD1 (6 bases). Per the germline V gene, CDR1 is MNHEY and CDR2 is SMNVEV (reference sequence). The CDR3 is 14 amino acids. Trimming left V 7 bases short and J 4 bases short, with 14 bases between. As DNA, the CDR3 is TGTGCCAGCAAGTCGTGGGACAAAAATCAGCCCCAGCATTTT. It yields the protein CASKSWDKNQPQHF.

The chain combines TRBV19 with TRBJ1-2, with D hard to call. This CDR3 spans 14 amino acids. The V gene lost 5 bases and the J gene lost 4 bases, with 14 bases spanning the gap. From germline, CDR1 is LNHDA and CDR2 SQIVND (reference sequence). CDR3 loop: CASSPDNLLYGYTF. CDR3 coding DNA: TGTGCCAGTAGTCCCGACAATTTGCTCTATGGCTACACCTTC. Together with reference TRBV19 and TRBJ1-2, the CDR3 gives the full variable domain: DGGITQSPKYLFRKEGQNVTLSCEQNLNHDAMYWYRQDPGQGLRLIYYSQIVNDFQKGDIAEGYSVSREKKESFPLTVTSAQKNPTAFYLCASSPDNLLYGYTFGSGTRLTVV.

This rearrangement joins TRBV12-3 or TRBV12-4 to TRBJ2-1; D gene unclear. V was shortened by 1 base and J by 4 bases, with 2 bases between the two germline ends. CDR3 length: 12 residues. The CDR3 DNA reads TGTGCCAGCAGTTTAGATTACAATGAGCAGTTCTTC. The encoded protein is CASSLDYNEQFF.

This chain connects TRBV5-4 to TRBJ1-1; D gene unclear. CDR3 length equals 16 residues. Germline V gene sequence: CDR1 SGHNT, CDR2 YYREEE (reference sequence). V gave up 0 bases and J gave up 2 bases, with 14 bases separating them. The CDR3 DNA reads as TGTGCCAGCAGCTTGGGGGGAGCGTCGATCAACACTGAAGCTTTCTTT. The encoded protein is CASSLGGASINTEAFF.

J is TRBJ2-1 and V is TRBV7-2; 7 positions match TRBD1. Germline CDR1 is SGHTA and CDR2 is FQGNSA. Trimming cost V 5 bases and J 0 bases; bases outside gene matches: 7. CDR3 size: 16 residues. The CDR3 DNA reads as TGTGCCAGCAGCGACCCGGGACAGAGCTCCTACAATGAGCAGTTCTTC. Translated: CASSDPGQSSYNEQFF.

The chain recombines TRBV18 with TRBJ2-1; 12 positions match TRBD2. The CDR3 is 18 amino acids. Germline CDR1 and CDR2: KGHSH and LQKENI. Losses at the gene ends were 6 bases for V and 1 base for J; bases not matched to a gene: 10. The DNA of the CDR3 is TGTGCCAGCTCGTTGCAACTAGCGGGAGGTAGTTCCTACAATGAGCAGTTCTTC. Protein sequence: CASSLQLAGGSSYNEQFF.

This rearrangement joins TRBV28 to TRBJ2-7, with D possibly TRBD1 on 6 matching bases. Germline CDR1 reads MDHEN; CDR2 reads SYDVKM. There are 15 residues in the CDR3. V was cut by 4 bases and J by 1 base, with 14 bases left in between. The CDR3 region is CASSSPTGRSYEQYF. The CDR3, as DNA: TGTGCCAGCAGTTCCCCAACAGGGCGATCCTACGAGCAGTACTTC.

The chain has TRBV7-6 and TRBJ1-1; 9 bases agree with TRBD1. The CDR3 has 15 amino acids. The ends lost 0 bases at V and 4 bases at J; junction bases unmatched: 3. Germline CDR1 SGHVS, CDR2 FNYEAQ. The CDR3 DNA is TGTGCCAGCAGCTTAGCGGGACAGGGAGGCACTGAAGCTTTCTTT. It translates to CASSLAGQGGTEAFF.